This T cell receptor beta chain was documented in a study of CD8+ T cells in alopecia areata. The wider study: Treated individuals took tofacitinib by mouth, 5 to 10 mg twice daily. Whole-study results and caveats: Amid tofacitinib therapy, many expanded lesional clones stayed present in scalp and blood.

Treatment reported: oral pan-JAK inhibitor, 5-10 mg twice daily. Remarks on this clone: The antigen remains unidentified.

The CDR3 consists of 15 residues. Germline loops: CDR1 SGHDT, CDR2 YYEEEE. V shed 2 bases, J shed 12 bases, and the junction held 16 bases outside the gene matches. Investigators isolated RNA and reverse transcribed it into cDNA to act as the sequencing template. This table comes from immunoSEQ multiplex PCR, and its TCRdb copy is limited to in-frame clones, with some not included. This table has under 250,000 clones, roughly 66% appearing once. This sample comprised CD4+ T cells sorted from blood, obtained at approximately week 42, from a patient treated with tofacitinib. This receptor was identified in a human donor with alopecia areata. This chain links TRBV5-6 with TRBJ2-7; 8 nucleotides match TRBD2. CDR3 coding DNA: TGTGCCAGCAGCTTTTTTAGCGGGGAACGAAATAGGGGGTACTTC. It translates to CASSFFSGERNRGYF. The entire variable domain, with the rest obtained from reference TRBV5-6 and TRBJ2-7, is as follows: DAGVTQSPTHLIKTRGQQVTLRCSPKSGHDTVSWYQQALGQGPQFIFQYYEEEERQRGNFPDRFSGHQFPNYSSELNVNALLLGDSALYLCASSFFSGERNRGYFGPGTRLTVT.